The next 20 T cell receptor beta chains were all read from a single sample in a study of metastatic and nonmetastatic thyroid tumors. TCRdb re-analyzed the PCR reads using MiXCR. The sample shows 20,000 or so clones, roughly 26% of them seen only once. No patient received treatment before thyroid surgery. The material sequenced was tumor tissue. The origin of the receptors is a female donor with papillary thyroid cancer or a benign thyroid nodule (not recorded which). Some clones in this sample may be carry-over from other donors' samples.

A few counts support this clone. Compared with germline, one end of the junction differs, possibly owing to a read error. The chain recombines TRBV6-1 with TRBJ2-1; 10 bases are a match to TRBD2. CDR3 length: 16 residues. Germline lookup yields CDR1 MNHNS and CDR2 SASEGT. CDR3 sequence (DNA): TGCGCCAGCAGGAGAGGAGTGAGCGGGAGGGCCAATGAGCAGTTCTTC. This codes for CASRRGVSGRANEQFF.

Only a few counts were recorded for this clone. With a much larger clone just one base away, this may be a read error. The gene calls are TRBV4-1 and TRBJ2-5; TRBD2 matches 10 bases. The ends lost 3 bases at V and 9 bases at J; junction bases unmatched: 7. The CDR3 is 14 amino acids. CDR1 and CDR2 from the germline V gene are MGHRA and YSYEKL. Here the CDR3 reads CASSQEREGFAQYF. The CDR3, as DNA: TGCGCCAGCAGCCAGGAGCGGGAGGGGTTCGCCCAGTACTTC.

Note on this clone: Possible read error: a much larger clone is one base away. This chain connects TRBV19 to TRBJ2-7, with D possibly TRBD1 on 6 matching bases. The CDR3 has 12 amino acids. In germline, CDR1 is LNHDA, CDR2 SQIVND (reference sequence). CDR3 in DNA: TGTGCCTGTAGTATAGGGGGACACCGCCAGTACTTC. Encoded protein: CACSIGGHRQYF.

This clone has only a few counts. The rearrangement uses TRBV27 and TRBJ2-7; 8 bases are shared with TRBD1. This CDR3 has 15 residues. The germline V gene has CDR1 MNHEY and CDR2 SMNVEV (reference sequence). V lost 6 bases and J lost 3; bases outside the gene matches: 10. In DNA, the CDR3 is TGTGCCAGCAGGACATCGACCGGGACAGGCTACGAGCAGTACTTC. This sequence encodes CASRTSTGTGYEQYF.

Ten or more counts support this clone. The V call is TRBV7-3, the J call TRBJ1-1; TRBD1 is a possible D gene (6 bases). Per germline, CDR1 SGHTA and CDR2 FQGTGA. This CDR3 spans 15 amino acids. With 3 bases removed from V and 9 bases from J, the gap between germline ends came to 20 bases. The CDR3 reads CASSFNARGGQKAFF. In DNA, the CDR3 is TGTGCCAGCAGCTTCAACGCGCGGGGAGGACAGAAAGCTTTCTTT.

In its sample, this clone ranks as medium-sized. V and J are TRBV4-1 and TRBJ1-1; tentatively, D is TRBD1 (5 bases). V was trimmed by 0 bases and J by 7 bases, leaving 21 bases between them. This CDR3 is built from 17 residues. The V gene's germline CDR1 is MGHRA and CDR2 YSYEKL. The CDR3 coding sequence is TGCGCCAGCAGCCAAGATCCCTACAGGTCAGCCTCTATTGAAGCTTTCTTT. Its translation is CASSQDPYRSASIEAFF.

This chain connects TRBV28 to TRBJ2-5; 11 bases map to TRBD2. This CDR3 has 16 amino acids. CDR1 is MDHEN and CDR2 is SYDVKM in the germline V gene. With 4 bases clipped from V and 1 base from J, the junction kept 5 bases outside the gene matches. CDR3 coding DNA: TGTGCCAGCAGTTCCCGACTAGCGGGAACCCAAGAGACCCAGTACTTC. It encodes CASSSRLAGTQETQYF.

This clone has a count of ten or more. Given a much more abundant clone one base away, this may be a read error. The chain employs TRBV28 and TRBJ2-5, with unresolved D. Germline V gene lookup returns CDR1 MDHEN and CDR2 SYDVKM. The CDR3 contains 12 residues. The CDR3 nucleotides are TGTGCCAGCAGTAATAACCAAGAGACCCAGTGCTTC. This encodes CASSNNQETQCF. Combining the CDR3 with reference TRBV28 and TRBJ2-5 gives the whole variable domain DVKVTQSSRYLVKRTGEKVFLECVQDMDHENMFWYRQDPGLGLRLIYFSYDVKMKEKGDIPEGYSVSREKKERFSLILESASTNQTSMYLCASSNNQETQCFGPGTRLLVL.

About this clone itself: A read error may produce the germline difference seen at one junction end. The rearrangement uses TRBV6-1 and TRBJ2-4, with D perhaps matching TRBD2 (6 bases). The CDR3 covers 13 residues. The V gene's germline CDR1 is MNHNS and CDR2 SASEGT. The CDR3 sequence: CDSNMAGRGLQYF. Written as DNA, the CDR3 is TGTGACAGCAACATGGCGGGCCGGGGGTTGCAGTACTTC.

CDR3 loop: CASSEQGQGLEAFF. The CDR3 DNA reads TGTGCCAGCAGTGAACAGGGACAGGGGCTTGAAGCTTTCTTT. V and J are TRBV6-1 and TRBJ1-1, with TRBD1 identical over 10 bases. Germline V gene sequence: CDR1 MNHNS, CDR2 SASEGT. The V gene end was trimmed by 2 bases and the J gene end by 7 bases; junction bases not matched to a gene: 4. The length of the CDR3 is 14 residues.

This clone was seen repeatedly, ten times or more. V and J are TRBV11-1 and TRBJ1-2; no clear D. From germline, CDR1 is SGHAT and CDR2 FQDESV (reference sequence). This CDR3 has 16 amino acids. Trimming shortened V by 3 bases and J by 5 bases, and 19 bases separated the two germline ends. CDR3 nucleotides: TGTGCCAGCAGCTTGCAGACGGAGCCCGAGAGGTATGGCTACACCTTC. This gives the protein CASSLQTEPERYGYTF.

The chain joins TRBV3-1 to TRBJ2-1; 9 bases line up with TRBD2. Germline V gene lookup returns CDR1 LGHDT and CDR2 YNNKEL (reference sequence). CDR3 length: 15 residues. Trimming at V came to 5 bases and at J to 0 bases, leaving 2 bases not matched to a gene. The CDR3 loop reads CASSSGGLSYNEQFF. In DNA, the CDR3 is TGTGCCAGCAGCAGCGGGGGGCTCTCCTACAATGAGCAGTTCTTC.

V gene TRBV30 combines with J gene TRBJ1-1; a weak D match, TRBD1 (5 bases). From germline, CDR1 is GTSNPN and CDR2 SVGIG (reference sequence). V was pared by 4 bases and J by 3 bases, with 21 bases between. The CDR3 covers 16 residues. CDR3 coding DNA: TGTGCCTGGACGAGTTGGACAAAGGGAACTGACACTGAAGCTTTCTTT. It is translated as CAWTSWTKGTDTEAFF.

This clone has at least ten counts. V is TRBV12-3 or TRBV12-4 and J is TRBJ1-2; D may be TRBD1 (5 bases). This CDR3 has 14 amino acids. V gave up 6 bases and J gave up 2 bases, with 13 bases separating them. The CDR3: CASRSGTENYGYTF. CDR3 coding DNA: TGTGCCAGCAGATCCGGGACGGAGAACTATGGCTACACCTTC.

This clone was detected many times. This may stem from a read error, because a much larger clone lies one nucleotide away. J is TRBJ2-1 and V is TRBV7-3, with D perhaps TRBD1 or TRBD2 (5 bases each). Germline V CDR1 and CDR2: SGHTA, FQGTGA. CDR3 size: 15 residues. V lost 1 base and J lost 7, with 14 bases in between. In nucleotides, the CDR3 is TGTGCCAGCAGCTTAAGACAGAGGGTCAGGAATGAGCAGTTCTTC. This sequence encodes CASSLRQRVRNEQFF.

This clone was seen repeatedly, ten times or more. The chain is built from TRBV28 and TRBJ2-5; TRBD1 matches at 10 bases. The ends lost 7 bases at V and 6 bases at J; junction bases unmatched: 14. The CDR3 consists of 16 residues. Germline CDR1 is MDHEN and CDR2 is SYDVKM. DNA for the CDR3: TGTGCCAGCACGACCGGGACAGGGGATTGGGTCAAGACCCAGTACTTC. As protein: CASTTGTGDWVKTQYF.

There are many counts of this clone. A much more abundant neighbour one base away suggests this may be a read error. The V call is TRBV27, the J call TRBJ2-3; TRBD1 matches 7 bases. Germline V gene lookup returns CDR1 MNHEY and CDR2 SMNVEV (reference sequence). This CDR3 comprises 15 residues. The CDR3 sequence is CAGSHDREGADTQYF. DNA of the CDR3: TGTGCCGGCAGTCACGACAGGGAAGGGGCAGATACGCAGTATTTT.

The chain couples TRBV2 to TRBJ2-5, with D possibly TRBD2 on 6 matching bases. The CDR3 is 13 residues long. The germline V gene encodes CDR1 SNHLY and CDR2 FYNNEI. Trimming took off 5 bases at V and 6 bases at J, with 13 bases between the two ends. The CDR3 here is CASSTGGGKTQYF. The DNA of the CDR3 is TGTGCCAGCAGTACGGGCGGCGGGAAGACCCAGTACTTC.

In this sample, this clone turned up many times. The rearrangement links TRBV5-6 to TRBJ2-2; 7 bases align to TRBD2. Germline V gene lookup returns CDR1 SGHDT and CDR2 YYEEEE. The CDR3 has 16 residues. V was clipped by 4 bases and J by 5 bases; unmatched bases: 11. CDR3 bases: TGTGCCAGCAGCCGTTGGAGGTCCGGGAGGACCGGGGAGCTGTTTTTT. Amino acids: CASSRWRSGRTGELFF.

The table lists this clone with a few counts. The same CDR3 can be traced to other DNA sequences in this sample. The chain joins TRBV11-1 to TRBJ2-1, with 7 bases matching TRBD1. V shed 5 bases and J 5 bases; nucleotides not matched to a gene: 9. Germline loops: CDR1 SGHAT, CDR2 FQDESV (reference sequence). The length of the CDR3 is 15 residues. The CDR3 DNA sequence: TGTGCCAGCAGCCAAATCGGACAGGCCCACAATGAGCAGTTCTTC. This sequence encodes CASSQIGQAHNEQFF.